Sequencing of this T cell receptor (beta chain) was carried out in a study of cytomegalovirus exposure and HLA in healthy donors. When sampled, the donors appeared nominally healthy, though they likely had unrecorded immune exposures. Amplification used 60 Vbeta primers and 13 Jbeta primers. In the authors' workflow: Approximately 9.9 million of 75 million to 85 million unique TCR beta chains were shared, per a later count. Measured with immunoSEQ multiplex PCR; TCRdb has only the in-frame clones, and not every one. Clonal size and the V and J genes are those of that table, whereas D and trimming came from the DNA. The table records approximately 170,000 clones, 80% to 90% of them present only once. This TCR derives from a male donor in good health and CMV-seronegative. Input material: PBMCs.

The CDR3 coding sequence is TGCAGCGTGACTCCAGGGGAAATGGACACCGGGGAGCTGTTTTTT. Translating gives CSVTPGEMDTGELFF. V gene TRBV29-1 combines with J gene TRBJ2-2, with D tentatively TRBD1 (6 bases). CDR1 SQVTM and CDR2 ANQGSEA come from the germline V gene. V lost 6 bases to trimming and J lost 3 bases, with 17 bases between them. The CDR3 is 15 residues long.